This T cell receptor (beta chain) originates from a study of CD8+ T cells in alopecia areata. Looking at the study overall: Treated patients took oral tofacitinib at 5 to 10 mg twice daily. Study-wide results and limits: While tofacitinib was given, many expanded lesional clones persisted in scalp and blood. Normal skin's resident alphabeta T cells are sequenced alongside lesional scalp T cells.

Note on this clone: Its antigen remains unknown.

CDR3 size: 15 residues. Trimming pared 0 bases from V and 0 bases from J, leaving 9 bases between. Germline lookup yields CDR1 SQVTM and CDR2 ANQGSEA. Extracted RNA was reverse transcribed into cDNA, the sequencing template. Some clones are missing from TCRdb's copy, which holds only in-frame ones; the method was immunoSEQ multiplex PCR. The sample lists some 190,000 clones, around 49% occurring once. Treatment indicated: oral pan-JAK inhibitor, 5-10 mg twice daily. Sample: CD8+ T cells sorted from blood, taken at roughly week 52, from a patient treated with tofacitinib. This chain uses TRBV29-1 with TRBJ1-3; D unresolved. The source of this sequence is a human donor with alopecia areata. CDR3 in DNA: TGCAGCGTTGAAGAATTCGGGAGCTCTGGAAACACCATATATTTT. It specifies CSVEEFGSSGNTIYF.